This TCR beta chain was obtained from a study of T cells after yellow fever vaccination. This clonotype appeared a few times. The antigen remains undetermined. Study-wide points: Reappearance after the booster was seen for most primary-vaccination clones, at 96% CD4 and roughly 90% CD8.

5'RACE template switching produced TCR cDNA carrying a universal primer site and UMIs. One entry per CDR3 protein results from TCRdb running MiXCR on the 5' RACE reads. The sample comprises about 320,000 distinct CDR3 sequences, 3.5% to 4.5% of which are singletons, and 15% to 20% rests with the top ten. CDR3 length: 14 residues. Germline CDR1 and CDR2: KGHDR and SFDVKD. V trimming: 3 bases; J trimming: 10 bases; junction bases outside the gene matches: 5. This sequence joins TRBV24-1 and TRBJ2-3; 11 bases align to TRBD2. This receptor was identified in a man aged 18 to 35 who received the YFV17D yellow fever vaccine. Sequenced material: PBMCs, taken 15 days after the yellow fever booster vaccination. Here the CDR3 reads CATSDRMTSGAQYF. In nucleotides, the CDR3 is TGTGCCACCAGTGATCGAATGACTAGCGGGGCGCAGTATTTT.